This TCR beta chain was identified in a study of T cell repertoires in cytomegalovirus infection. The V end lost 10 bases, the J end lost 5 bases, and 12 bases lay between the germline ends. Germline V CDR1 and CDR2: SNHLY, FYNNEI. This CDR3 has 12 residues. With regard to this clonotype: The antigen is not known.

One entry per CDR3 protein, called by TCRdb with MiXCR from the reads. The sample carries about 110,000 distinct CDR3 sequences, less than 30% recorded once. The rearrangement links TRBV2 to TRBJ1-5, with unresolved D. The TCR was taken from a human donor in good health (CMV status not recorded). Some clones in this sample may be carry-over from other donors' samples. This sample comprised CD8+ T cells from cultured PBMCs, obtained from culture after CMV antigen stimulation. CDR3 amino acids: CATQDGDQPQHF. The CDR3 region has the DNA TGTGCCACCCAGGACGGGGATCAGCCCCAGCATTTT.